The sequence of this T cell receptor (beta chain) was determined in a study of blood T cell repertoires in COVID-19. Trimming cost V 6 bases and J 3 bases; bases outside gene matches: 4. CDR1 and CDR2 (germline): MNHEY, SVGAGI. The CDR3 spans 15 residues. The protocol was immunoSEQ multiplex PCR, while the TCRdb copy is restricted to in-frame clones and leaves out a portion. The sample records approximately 200,000 clones, about 84% being singletons. Specimen: PBMCs or T cells enriched from blood (not recorded which). This receptor was identified in a man aged 60 to 69 who had recovered from COVID-19. The chain joins TRBV6-5 to TRBJ2-1; 11 nucleotides match TRBD2. The CDR3 loop is CASRQTSGGYNEQFF. The DNA of the CDR3 is TGTGCCAGCAGGCAAACTAGCGGGGGCTACAATGAGCAGTTCTTC.